These 25 T cell receptor beta chains came from one sample sequenced in a study of blood T cell repertoires in COVID-19. The repertoire was sequenced with immunoSEQ multiplex PCR; TCRdb's copy has only in-frame clones and lacks some. The repertoire holds roughly 300,000 clones, around 87% seen once, with roughly 7.1% in the top ten. Sequenced: peripheral blood. All receptors derive from a woman aged 45 to 65 who had recovered from COVID-19.

This chain connects TRBV7-4 to TRBJ1-5; D not resolved. This CDR3 is built from 11 residues. With 4 bases removed from V and 5 bases from J, the gap between germline ends came to 3 bases. Germline V gene data show CDR1 as SGHVT and CDR2 as SQSDAQ. The CDR3 loop is CASSSDQPQHF. For the CDR3, the DNA is TGTGCCAGCAGCTCGGATCAGCCCCAGCATTTT.

The chain is built from TRBV30 and TRBJ1-4, with D possibly TRBD1 on 6 matching bases. The germline V gene encodes CDR1 GTSNPN and CDR2 SVGIG (reference sequence). Deletions cut 5 bases from V and 8 bases from J, with 21 bases between. This CDR3 has 15 amino acids. DNA of the CDR3: TGTGCCTGGGGACCAGGACAGCCCCTCGGGGAAAAACTGTTTTTT. Translating it yields CAWGPGQPLGEKLFF.

This CDR3 is CASSRGRQGSASEQYF. The CDR3 DNA follows: TGCGCCAGCAGCCGCGGACGACAGGGTTCGGCCTCCGAGCAGTACTTC. This sequence joins TRBV4-3 and TRBJ2-7, with 7 bases fitting TRBD1. Germline V gene data show CDR1 as LGHNA and CDR2 as YSLEER. This CDR3 contains 16 residues. Losses at the gene ends were 4 bases for V and 6 bases for J; bases not matched to a gene: 15.

The V and J genes are TRBV11-2 and TRBJ1-2; tentative D call: TRBD1 (6 bases). In germline, CDR1 is SGHAT, CDR2 FQNNGV. Trimming cost V 1 base and J 6 bases, with 12 bases left between them. This CDR3 has 14 amino acids. The CDR3 protein is CASSLGGQSHGYTF. The CDR3 nucleotides are TGTGCCAGCAGCTTAGGGGGACAATCCCATGGCTACACCTTC.

CDR3 coding DNA: TGTGCCAGCAGCCAAGCGGGGACAGGGAAAAACATTCAGTACTTC. Protein: CASSQAGTGKNIQYF. This chain links TRBV3-1 (or the pseudogene TRBV3-2) with TRBJ2-4, with 9 nucleotides matching TRBD1. Trimming at V came to 1 base and at J to 4 bases, leaving 2 bases not matched to a gene. The CDR3 totals 15 residues. Per the germline V gene, CDR1 is LGHDT and CDR2 is YNNKEL (reference sequence).

Regarding this clone: The same CDR3 is also encoded by other DNA sequences in this sample. The chain joins TRBV7-3 to TRBJ2-1; perhaps TRBD2 as D (5 bases). V was trimmed by 0 bases and J by 1 base, leaving 7 bases between them. Per the germline V gene, CDR1 is SGHTA and CDR2 is FQGTGA. The CDR3 is made up of 15 amino acids. CDR3 coding DNA: TGTGCCAGCAGCTTAACCCGCGGGTCCTACAATGAGCAGTTCTTC. This translates into CASSLTRGSYNEQFF.

On this clone itself: Additional DNA sequences in this sample encode the identical CDR3. This chain joins TRBV7-9 and TRBJ1-2; the match to TRBD1 covers 7 bases. Per germline, CDR1 SEHNR and CDR2 FQNEAQ (reference sequence). This CDR3 region has 13 residues. The V and J ends lost 5 bases and 4 bases, in that order; junction bases with no gene match: 4. CDR3 DNA sequence: TGTGCCAGCAGCCCAACAGGGGTCTATGGCTACACCTTC. It yields the protein CASSPTGVYGYTF. Full variable domain (remainder filled in from reference TRBV7-9 and TRBJ1-2): DTGVSQNPRHKITKRGQNVTFRCDPISEHNRLYWYRQTLGQGPEFLTYFQNEAQLEKSRLLSDRFSAERPKGSFSTLEIQRTEQGDSAMYLCASSPTGVYGYTFGSGTRLTVV.

This sequence joins TRBV5-4 and TRBJ2-1; 14 bases are a match to TRBD2. Germline CDR1 reads SGHNT; CDR2 reads YYREEE (reference sequence). V shed 0 bases and J 6 bases; nucleotides not matched to a gene: 2. CDR3 length: 16 amino acids. This CDR3 is CASSLGLAGGFNEQFF. Written as DNA, the CDR3 is TGTGCCAGCAGCTTGGGACTAGCGGGAGGGTTCAATGAGCAGTTCTTC.

In its sample, this clone was seen once. The chain combines TRBV30 with TRBJ2-1; maybe TRBD2 (5 bases). CDR3 size: 14 residues. V lost 3 bases, J lost 8 bases, and 17 bases lay in between. Germline CDR1 GTSNPN, CDR2 SVGIG (reference sequence). The CDR3 region has the DNA TGTGCCTGGAGAGTTAGGGCCCCGAGGGATGAGCAGTTCTTC. This encodes CAWRVRAPRDEQFF.

The rearrangement links TRBV29-1 to TRBJ2-1; possible D gene TRBD2, 6 bases. Germline V gene lookup returns CDR1 SQVTM and CDR2 ANQGSEA. CDR3 size: 14 residues. The V and J ends lost 7 bases and 1 base respectively, with 14 bases between them. The CDR3 here is CSARLERSYNEQFF. The CDR3 nucleotides read TGCAGCGCCAGACTAGAAAGATCCTACAATGAGCAGTTCTTC.

The chain is built from TRBV7-2 and TRBJ2-5; possible D gene TRBD1, 5 bases. Trimming pared 4 bases from V and 2 bases from J, leaving 14 bases between. The germline V gene has CDR1 SGHTA and CDR2 FQGNSA. The CDR3 has 15 residues. The CDR3 region has the DNA TGTGCCAGCAGCTCATTAACAGGAACTCAAGAGACCCAGTACTTC. It specifies CASSSLTGTQETQYF. The full variable domain, completed using reference TRBV7-2 and TRBJ2-5, is GAGVSQSPSNKVTEKGKDVELRCDPISGHTALYWYRQSLGQGLEFLIYFQGNSAPDKSGLPSDRFSAERTGGSVSTLTIQRTQQEDSAVYLCASSSLTGTQETQYFGPGTRLLVL.

The chain joins TRBV10-3 to TRBJ2-1, with 8 bases that match TRBD2. Trimming took 3 bases from V and 9 from J; bases not matched to a gene: 13. Germline assignment: CDR1 ENHRY and CDR2 SYGVKD. CDR3 length equals 16 residues. Here the CDR3 reads CAISEKAAGGVGEQFF. Here the CDR3 DNA reads TGTGCCATCAGTGAAAAGGCGGCGGGGGGTGTTGGTGAGCAGTTCTTC.

This sequence joins TRBV4-2 and TRBJ2-3; possibly TRBD2 for D (6 bases). Looked up from germline, CDR1 is LGHNA and CDR2 is YNFKEQ. The CDR3 consists of 14 residues. V lost 0 bases and J lost 6, with 10 bases in between. For the CDR3, the DNA is TGTGCCAGCAGCCAAGATAGCGCGGGGGATACGCAGTATTTT. It codes for CASSQDSAGDTQYF.

This chain connects TRBV6-1 to TRBJ1-5, with unresolved D. Trimming cost V 5 bases and J 10 bases, with 15 bases left between them. This CDR3 is 13 amino acids long. Germline CDR1 MNHNS, CDR2 SASEGT. The CDR3 nucleotides are TGTGCCAGCAGTCCCCAAATTGGAGGACCCCAGCATTTT. As protein: CASSPQIGGPQHF.

The chain joins TRBV2 to TRBJ1-1, with no clear D. The CDR3 has 13 amino acids. Germline V CDR1 and CDR2: SNHLY, FYNNEI. Trimming removed 6 bases from V and 0 bases from J, with 8 bases in between. CDR3 residues: CASRQTMNTEAFF. CDR3 DNA: TGTGCCAGCAGACAGACCATGAACACTGAAGCTTTCTTT.

This clone was seen only once. V and J are TRBV7-7 and TRBJ2-3; TRBD1 matches 8 bases. The germline V gene has CDR1 SSHAT and CDR2 FNYEAQ (reference sequence). The CDR3 length is 18 residues. Losses at the gene ends were 5 bases for V and 6 bases for J; bases not matched to a gene: 19. In nucleotides, the CDR3 is TGTGCCAGCAGCCAGGGGACAGGCAGTGGTAGAGAACAGGATACGCAGTATTTT. This gives the protein CASSQGTGSGREQDTQYF.

This chain connects TRBV7-2 to TRBJ1-3; D call uncertain. The germline CDR1 and CDR2 sequences are SGHTA and FQGNSA. The CDR3 is 15 amino acids. V lost 5 bases, J lost 0 bases, and 11 bases lay in between. CDR3 region: CASSTRRTSGNTIYF. In nucleotides, the CDR3 is TGTGCCAGCAGCACTAGACGGACCTCTGGAAACACCATATATTTT.

This rearrangement joins TRBV5-1 to TRBJ2-7; D possibly corresponds to TRBD1 (5 bases). V lost 0 bases, J lost 6 bases, and 13 bases lay in between. Germline CDR1 SGHRS, CDR2 YFSETQ. The CDR3 sequence is 14 residues long. The CDR3, as DNA: TGCGCCAGCAGCTTGGAAGGGGCGATCCTCGAGCAGTACTTC. It codes for CASSLEGAILEQYF.

This rearrangement joins TRBV25-1 to TRBJ1-6; 9 bases align to TRBD1. This CDR3 is built from 13 residues. V gave up 9 bases and J gave up 6 bases; unmatched junction bases: 3. Looked up from germline, CDR1 is MGHDK and CDR2 is SYGVNS. In DNA form, the CDR3 reads TGTGCCAGTGCGGGACAGGGTAATTCACCCCTCCACTTT. Translation: CASAGQGNSPLHF.

This rearrangement joins TRBV9 to TRBJ2-7; unclear D gene. Trimming pared 3 bases from V and 4 bases from J, leaving 20 bases between. Germline-derived CDR1 and CDR2 are SGDLS and YYNGEE. CDR3 length equals 16 residues. The CDR3: CASSATVTGFRYEQYF. CDR3 in DNA: TGTGCCAGCAGCGCCACGGTTACGGGTTTTCGGTACGAGCAGTACTTC. Complete variable domain (other parts from reference TRBV9 and TRBJ2-7): DSGVTQTPKHLITATGQRVTLRCSPRSGDLSVYWYQQSLDQGLQFLIQYYNGEERAKGNILERFSAQQFPDLHSELNLSSLELGDSALYFCASSATVTGFRYEQYFGPGTRLTVT.

The chain links TRBV20-1 to TRBJ1-1; no firm D call. The CDR3 length is 12 residues. From germline, CDR1 is DFQATT and CDR2 SNEGSKA (reference sequence). V was shortened by 3 bases and J by 0 bases, with 5 bases between the two germline ends. The CDR3 here is CSASPVNTEAFF. The CDR3 DNA follows: TGCAGTGCTAGTCCAGTGAACACTGAAGCTTTCTTT.

The chain joins TRBV28 to TRBJ2-4; 8 bases are shared with TRBD2. After removal of 8 bases from V and 1 base from J, the junction contained 16 bases not matched to a gene. Germline V lookup: CDR1 MDHEN, CDR2 SYDVKM. The CDR3 spans 18 residues. CDR3 region: CASSPPRTSRHAKNIQYF. CDR3 nucleotides: TGTGCCAGCTCCCCCCCCAGGACTAGCCGGCATGCCAAAAACATTCAGTACTTC.

The chain recombines TRBV13 with TRBJ2-7; D is unresolved. The CDR3 totals 15 residues. V lost 0 bases and J 2 bases, leaving 11 bases between the germline ends. CDR1 is PRHDT and CDR2 is FYEKMQ in the germline V gene (reference sequence). This CDR3 is CASSLGALGAYEQYF. The DNA for the CDR3 is TGTGCCAGCAGCTTAGGCGCCCTGGGCGCCTACGAGCAGTACTTC.

This chain connects TRBV5-6 to TRBJ2-7; 11 bases match TRBD2. The CDR3 is 15 amino acids. J gave up 3 bases and V 4 bases, and 6 bases lay outside the gene matches. CDR1 is SGHDT and CDR2 is YYEEEE in the germline V gene. The CDR3, as DNA: TGTGCCAGCAGCGCCCCCGGGACTAGCGGCTACGAGCAGTACTTC. Its protein is CASSAPGTSGYEQYF.

This sequence joins TRBV19 and TRBJ1-2; the D gene is possibly TRBD1 (6 bases). Looked up from germline, CDR1 is LNHDA and CDR2 is SQIVND (reference sequence). V lost 5 bases and J 0 bases, leaving 16 bases between the germline ends. The CDR3 is 16 amino acids. The CDR3 DNA reads as TGTGCCAGTAGTTCACGGACAGACAGCACTAACTATGGCTACACCTTC. The encoded protein is CASSSRTDSTNYGYTF.